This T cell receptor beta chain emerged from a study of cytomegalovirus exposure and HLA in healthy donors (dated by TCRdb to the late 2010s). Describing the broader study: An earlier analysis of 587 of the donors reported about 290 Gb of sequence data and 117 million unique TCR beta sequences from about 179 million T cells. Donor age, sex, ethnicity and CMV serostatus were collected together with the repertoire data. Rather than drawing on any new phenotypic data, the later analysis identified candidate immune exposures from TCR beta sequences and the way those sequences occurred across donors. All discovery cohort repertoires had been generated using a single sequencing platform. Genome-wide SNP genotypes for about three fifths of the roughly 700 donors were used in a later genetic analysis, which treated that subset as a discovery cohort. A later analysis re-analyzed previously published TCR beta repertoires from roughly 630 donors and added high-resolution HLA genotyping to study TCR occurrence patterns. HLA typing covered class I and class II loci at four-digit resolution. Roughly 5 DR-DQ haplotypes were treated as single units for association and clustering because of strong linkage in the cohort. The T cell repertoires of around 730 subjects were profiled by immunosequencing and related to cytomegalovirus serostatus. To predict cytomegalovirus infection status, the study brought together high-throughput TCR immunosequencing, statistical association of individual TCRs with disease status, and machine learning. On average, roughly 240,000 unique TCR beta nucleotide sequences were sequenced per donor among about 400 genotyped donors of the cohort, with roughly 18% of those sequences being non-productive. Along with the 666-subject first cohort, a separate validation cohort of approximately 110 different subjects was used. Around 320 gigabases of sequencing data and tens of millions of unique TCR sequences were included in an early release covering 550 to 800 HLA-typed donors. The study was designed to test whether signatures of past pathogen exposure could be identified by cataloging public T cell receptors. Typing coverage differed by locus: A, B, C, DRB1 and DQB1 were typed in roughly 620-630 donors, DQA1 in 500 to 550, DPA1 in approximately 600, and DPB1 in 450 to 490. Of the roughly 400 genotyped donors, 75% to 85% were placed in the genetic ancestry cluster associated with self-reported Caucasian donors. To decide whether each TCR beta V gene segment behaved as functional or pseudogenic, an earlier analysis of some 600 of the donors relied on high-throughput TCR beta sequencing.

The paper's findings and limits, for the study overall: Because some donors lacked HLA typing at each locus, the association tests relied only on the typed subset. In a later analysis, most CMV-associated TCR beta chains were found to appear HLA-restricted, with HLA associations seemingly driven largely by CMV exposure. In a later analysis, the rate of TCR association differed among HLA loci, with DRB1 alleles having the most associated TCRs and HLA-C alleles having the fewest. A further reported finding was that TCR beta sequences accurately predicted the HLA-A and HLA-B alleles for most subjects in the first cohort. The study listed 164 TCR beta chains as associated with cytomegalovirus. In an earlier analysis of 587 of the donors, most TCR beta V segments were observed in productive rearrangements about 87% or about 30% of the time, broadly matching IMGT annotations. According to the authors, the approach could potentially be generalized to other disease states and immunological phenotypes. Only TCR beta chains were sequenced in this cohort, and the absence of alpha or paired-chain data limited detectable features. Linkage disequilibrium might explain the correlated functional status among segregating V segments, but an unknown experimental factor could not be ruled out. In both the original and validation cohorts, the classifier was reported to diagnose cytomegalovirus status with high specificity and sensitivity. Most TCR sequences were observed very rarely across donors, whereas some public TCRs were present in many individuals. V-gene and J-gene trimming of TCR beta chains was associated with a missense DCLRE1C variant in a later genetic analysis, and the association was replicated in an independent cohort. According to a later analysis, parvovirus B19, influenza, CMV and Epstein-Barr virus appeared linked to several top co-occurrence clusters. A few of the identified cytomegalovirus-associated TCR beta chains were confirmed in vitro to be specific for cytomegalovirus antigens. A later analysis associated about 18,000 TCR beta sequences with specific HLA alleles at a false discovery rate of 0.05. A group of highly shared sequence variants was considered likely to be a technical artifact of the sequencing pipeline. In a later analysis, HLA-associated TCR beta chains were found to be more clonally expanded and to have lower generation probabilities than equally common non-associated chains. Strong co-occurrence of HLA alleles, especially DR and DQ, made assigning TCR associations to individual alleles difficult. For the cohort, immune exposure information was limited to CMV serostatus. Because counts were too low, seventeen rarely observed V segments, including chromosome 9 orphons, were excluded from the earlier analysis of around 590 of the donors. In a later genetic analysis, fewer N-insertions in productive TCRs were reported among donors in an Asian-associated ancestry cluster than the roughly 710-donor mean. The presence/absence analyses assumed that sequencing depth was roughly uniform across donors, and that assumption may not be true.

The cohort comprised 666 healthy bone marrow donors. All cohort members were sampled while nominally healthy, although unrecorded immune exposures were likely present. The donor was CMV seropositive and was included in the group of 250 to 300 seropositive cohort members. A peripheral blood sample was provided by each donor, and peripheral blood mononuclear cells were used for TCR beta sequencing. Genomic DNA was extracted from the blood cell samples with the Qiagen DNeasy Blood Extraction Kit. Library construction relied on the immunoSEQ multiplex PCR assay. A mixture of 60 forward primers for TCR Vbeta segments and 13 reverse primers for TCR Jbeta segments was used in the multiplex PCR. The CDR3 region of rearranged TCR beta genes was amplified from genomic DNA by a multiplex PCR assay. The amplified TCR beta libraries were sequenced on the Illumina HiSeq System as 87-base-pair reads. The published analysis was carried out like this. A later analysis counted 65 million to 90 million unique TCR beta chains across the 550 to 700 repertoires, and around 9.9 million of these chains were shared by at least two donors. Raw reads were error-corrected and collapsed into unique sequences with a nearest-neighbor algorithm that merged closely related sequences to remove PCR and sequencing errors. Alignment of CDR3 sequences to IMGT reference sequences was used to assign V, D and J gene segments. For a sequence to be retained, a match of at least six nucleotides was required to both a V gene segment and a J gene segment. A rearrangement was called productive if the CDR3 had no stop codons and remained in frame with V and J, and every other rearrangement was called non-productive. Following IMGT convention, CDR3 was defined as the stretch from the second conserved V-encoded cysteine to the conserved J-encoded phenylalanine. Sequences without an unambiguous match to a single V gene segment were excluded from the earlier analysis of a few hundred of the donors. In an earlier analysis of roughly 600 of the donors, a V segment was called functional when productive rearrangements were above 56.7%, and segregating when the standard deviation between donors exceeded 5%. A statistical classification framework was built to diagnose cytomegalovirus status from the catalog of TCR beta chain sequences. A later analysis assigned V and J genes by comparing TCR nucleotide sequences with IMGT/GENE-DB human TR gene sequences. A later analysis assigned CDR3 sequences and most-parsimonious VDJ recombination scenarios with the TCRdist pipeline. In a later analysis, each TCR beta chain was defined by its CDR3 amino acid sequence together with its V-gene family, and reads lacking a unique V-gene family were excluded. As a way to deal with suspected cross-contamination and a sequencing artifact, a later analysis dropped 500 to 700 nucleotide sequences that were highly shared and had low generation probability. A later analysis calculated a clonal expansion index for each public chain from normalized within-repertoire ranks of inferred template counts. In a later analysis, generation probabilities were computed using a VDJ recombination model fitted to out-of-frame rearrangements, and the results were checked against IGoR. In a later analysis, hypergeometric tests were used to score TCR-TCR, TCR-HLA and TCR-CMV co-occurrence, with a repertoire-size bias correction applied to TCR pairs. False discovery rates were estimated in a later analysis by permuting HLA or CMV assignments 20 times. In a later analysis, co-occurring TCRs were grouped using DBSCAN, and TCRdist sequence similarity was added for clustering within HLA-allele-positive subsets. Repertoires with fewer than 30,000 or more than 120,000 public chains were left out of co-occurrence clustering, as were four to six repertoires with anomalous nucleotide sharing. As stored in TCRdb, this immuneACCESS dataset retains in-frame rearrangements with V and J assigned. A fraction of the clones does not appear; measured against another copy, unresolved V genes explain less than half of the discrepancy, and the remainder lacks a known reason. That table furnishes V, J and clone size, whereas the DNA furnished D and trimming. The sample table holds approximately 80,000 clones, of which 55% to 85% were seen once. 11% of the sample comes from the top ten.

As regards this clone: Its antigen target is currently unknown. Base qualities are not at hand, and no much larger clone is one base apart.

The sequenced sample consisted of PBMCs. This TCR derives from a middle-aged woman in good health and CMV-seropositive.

The sequenced DNA: TGTGCCAGCAGGGTAGGAGTCAAAAACATTCAGTACTTC. This sequence encodes CASRVGVKNIQYF. The sequence links TRBV28 to TRBJ2-4, with an unclear D gene assignment. From the germline V gene, CDR1 is MDHEN and CDR2 is SYDVKM. V loses 6 bases of germline sequence and J loses 3 bases, and the interval between the two ends is 9 bases. The CDR3 sequence holds 13 residues, the cysteine and phenylalanine included. Only the CDR3 DNA is retained, 39 bases long and in frame from the first base. The CDR3 plus the reference TRBV28 and TRBJ2-4 genes for the other parts give the full variable domain: DVKVTQSSRYLVKRTGEKVFLECVQDMDHENMFWYRQDPGLGLRLIYFSYDVKMKEKGDIPEGYSVSREKKERFSLILESASTNQTSMYLCASRVGVKNIQYFGAGTRLSVL.